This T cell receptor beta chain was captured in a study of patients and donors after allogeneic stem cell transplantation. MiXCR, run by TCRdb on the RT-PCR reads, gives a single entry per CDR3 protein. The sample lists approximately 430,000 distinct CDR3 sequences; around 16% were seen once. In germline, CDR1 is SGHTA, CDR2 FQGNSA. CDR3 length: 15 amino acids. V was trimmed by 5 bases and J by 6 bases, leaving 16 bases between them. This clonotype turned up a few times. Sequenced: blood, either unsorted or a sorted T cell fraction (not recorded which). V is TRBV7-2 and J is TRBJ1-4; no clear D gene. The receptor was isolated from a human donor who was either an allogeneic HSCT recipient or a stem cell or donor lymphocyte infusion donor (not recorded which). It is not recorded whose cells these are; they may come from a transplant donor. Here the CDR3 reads CASSPRAGLDEKLFF. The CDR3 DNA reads TGTGCCAGCAGCCCTAGGGCGGGGTTGGATGAAAAACTGTTTTTT. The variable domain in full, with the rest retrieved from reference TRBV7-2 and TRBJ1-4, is GAGVSQSPSNKVTEKGKDVELRCDPISGHTALYWYRQSLGQGLEFLIYFQGNSAPDKSGLPSDRFSAERTGGSVSTLTIQRTQQEDSAVYLCASSPRAGLDEKLFFGSGTQLSVL.